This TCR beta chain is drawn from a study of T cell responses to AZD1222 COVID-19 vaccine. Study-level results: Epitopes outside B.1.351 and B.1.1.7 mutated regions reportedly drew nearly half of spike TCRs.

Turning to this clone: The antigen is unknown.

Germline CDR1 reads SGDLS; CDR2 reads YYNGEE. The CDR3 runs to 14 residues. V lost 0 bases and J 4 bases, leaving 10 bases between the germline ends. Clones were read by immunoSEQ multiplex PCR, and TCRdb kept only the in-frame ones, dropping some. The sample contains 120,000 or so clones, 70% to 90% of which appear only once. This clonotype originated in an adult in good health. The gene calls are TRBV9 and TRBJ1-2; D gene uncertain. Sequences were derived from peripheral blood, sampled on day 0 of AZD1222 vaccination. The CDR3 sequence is CASSVDGPPYGYTF. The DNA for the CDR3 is TGTGCCAGCAGCGTAGATGGCCCCCCCTATGGCTACACCTTC.